This is a list of T cell receptor beta chains from one sample in a study of cytotoxic CD8 clonotypes in ibrutinib-treated CLL. Here immunoSEQ multiplex PCR was the method, and the copy in TCRdb shows in-frame clones only, minus some. This sample has approximately 300,000 clones; roughly 79% occur once, and the top ten carry more than 6%. The specimen was PBMCs, collected before ibrutinib treatment. These receptors originate from a human donor with chronic lymphocytic leukemia. Each CDR3 is given with its conserved first and last residue.

CDR3aa	len	v_gene	j_gene
CASSQPDRGDGVYQPQHF	18	TRBV4-1	TRBJ1-5
CASSPPTGDTQYF	13	TRBV18	TRBJ2-3
CASTWGLAGGDTQYF	15	TRBV19	TRBJ2-3
CASSVGAGGVNTEAFF	16	TRBV9	TRBJ1-1
CASSLSGNEQFF	12	TRBV5-1	TRBJ2-1
CASSLSSSGTYEQYF	15	TRBV27	TRBJ2-7
CASSRDTANYGYTF	14	TRBV4-2	TRBJ1-2
CASSLVPSPIYEQYF	15	TRBV7-2	TRBJ2-7
CASSPGRLAGDNEQFF	16	TRBV18	TRBJ2-1
CASSKGLAAHNEQFF	15	TRBV7-7	TRBJ2-1
CAWSVTGYEAFF	12	TRBV30	TRBJ1-1
CASNPGPGQGPYEQYF	16	TRBV28	TRBJ2-7
CAISEGLAGDLGNEQFF	17	TRBV10-3	TRBJ2-1
CASRLDGSYYGYTF	14	TRBV19	TRBJ1-2
CSVVAISNSGANVLTF	16	TRBV29-1	TRBJ2-6
CASSPLGGQITYEQYF	16	TRBV9	TRBJ2-7
CASSPPGQGPYGYTF	15	TRBV18	TRBJ1-2
CASSGAPGGGADTQYF	16	TRBV13	TRBJ2-3
CASSPASGYYNEQFF	15	TRBV7-6	TRBJ2-1
CASSSSGTSGSRETQYF	17	TRBV18	TRBJ2-5
CASSLPHPSRVDQPQHF	17	TRBV11-3	TRBJ1-5
CASSYSSRTFYEQYF	15	TRBV6-6	TRBJ2-7